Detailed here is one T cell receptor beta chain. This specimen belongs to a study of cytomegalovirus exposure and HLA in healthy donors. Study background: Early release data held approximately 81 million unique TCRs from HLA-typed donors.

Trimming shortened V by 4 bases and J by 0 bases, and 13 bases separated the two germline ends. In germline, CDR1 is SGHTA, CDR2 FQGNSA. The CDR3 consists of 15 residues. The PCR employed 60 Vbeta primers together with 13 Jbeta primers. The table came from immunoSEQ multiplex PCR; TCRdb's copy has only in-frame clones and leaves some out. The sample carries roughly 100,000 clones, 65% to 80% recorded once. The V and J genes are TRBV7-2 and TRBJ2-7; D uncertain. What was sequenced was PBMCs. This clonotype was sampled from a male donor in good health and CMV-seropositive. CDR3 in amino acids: CASSSNMYSSYEQYF. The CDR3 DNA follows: TGTGCCAGCAGCTCAAATATGTATAGCTCCTACGAGCAGTACTTC.